One and the same sample provided the 17 T cell receptor beta chains below, sequenced in a study of blood T cell repertoires in COVID-19. Sequencing was performed with immunoSEQ multiplex PCR; in TCRdb, only in-frame clones are kept and a portion is missing. The repertoire holds roughly 200,000 clones, with roughly 79% as singletons. Material for sequencing was peripheral blood. These receptors all come from a woman aged 35 to 49 with COVID-19, enrolled during active disease.

The J gene is TRBJ1-4, the V gene TRBV27; TRBD1 matches at 7 bases. V lost 3 bases to trimming and J lost 7 bases; unmatched junction nucleotides: 11. In germline, CDR1 is MNHEY, CDR2 SMNVEV (reference sequence). There are 16 residues in the CDR3. The CDR3 DNA follows: TGTGCCAGCAGTTTCTCCCAGGGGGAAAGGGGTGAAAAACTGTTTTTT. It codes for CASSFSQGERGEKLFF.

DNA of the CDR3: TGTGCCAGCAGTCCCGGCACCGGACAGGGGAACTATGGCTACACCTTC. Its translation is CASSPGTGQGNYGYTF. The rearrangement joins TRBV2 to TRBJ1-2, with 9 nucleotides matching TRBD1. With 5 bases clipped from V and 2 bases from J, the junction kept 9 bases outside the gene matches. The CDR3 totals 16 residues. Germline V gives CDR1 SNHLY, CDR2 FYNNEI.

This clone was counted between two and nine times. The rearrangement links TRBV19 to TRBJ1-1; D remains ambiguous. The CDR3 extends over 16 amino acids. Germline loops: CDR1 LNHDA, CDR2 SQIVND (reference sequence). V lost 6 bases and J 5 bases, leaving 22 bases between the germline ends. The CDR3 loop is CASRSGVKGSKTEAFF. The CDR3 DNA reads as TGTGCCAGTAGAAGCGGGGTTAAGGGTTCGAAGACTGAAGCTTTCTTT. Variable domain in full (rest from reference TRBV19 and TRBJ1-1): DGGITQSPKYLFRKEGQNVTLSCEQNLNHDAMYWYRQDPGQGLRLIYYSQIVNDFQKGDIAEGYSVSREKKESFPLTVTSAQKNPTAFYLCASRSGVKGSKTEAFFGQGTRLTVV.

The rearrangement uses TRBV28 and TRBJ1-6; D possibly corresponds to TRBD1 (5 bases). This CDR3 comprises 14 residues. V lost 3 bases to trimming and J lost 14 bases, with 17 bases between them. CDR1 and CDR2 (germline): MDHEN, SYDVKM. CDR3 in amino acids: CASSLLVGRGSLHF. The CDR3 DNA reads as TGTGCCAGCAGTTTGCTTGTGGGGCGCGGATCCCTCCACTTT.

The J gene is TRBJ1-2, the V gene TRBV5-1; no definite D call. The CDR3 runs to 14 residues. From germline, CDR1 is SGHRS and CDR2 YFSETQ. V was shortened by 2 bases and J by 2 bases, with 10 bases between the two germline ends. The CDR3 region is CASSLAPENYGYTF. The CDR3 DNA sequence: TGCGCCAGCAGCTTAGCCCCTGAGAACTATGGCTACACCTTC.

The sample holds many counts of this clone. V usage is TRBV12-5 and J usage is TRBJ2-3; 7 bases are a match to TRBD1. Germline CDR1 is LGHNT and CDR2 is FRNRAP. This CDR3 has 18 amino acids. Trimming at V came to 3 bases and at J to 0 bases, leaving 12 bases not matched to a gene. CDR3 nucleotides: TGTGCTAGTGGTTTTCCCGTACAGGGGATCGTGAGCACAGATACGCAGTATTTT. This codes for CASGFPVQGIVSTDTQYF.

The chain links TRBV5-6 to TRBJ2-3; possible D gene TRBD2, 7 bases. V was shortened by 0 bases and J by 6 bases, with 23 bases between the two germline ends. The length of the CDR3 is 18 residues. CDR1 is SGHDT, CDR2 YYEEEE, per germline. CDR3 sequence: CASSLAGNGGRAVDTQYF. The CDR3 bases are TGTGCCAGCAGCTTGGCCGGCAACGGGGGGCGGGCGGTGGATACGCAGTATTTT.

This chain uses TRBV3-1 (or the pseudogene TRBV3-2) with TRBJ1-1, with D maybe TRBD1 (5 bases). Germline V gene data show CDR1 as LGHDT and CDR2 as YNNKEL (reference sequence). V was shortened by 4 bases and J by 4 bases, with 13 bases between the two germline ends. This CDR3 has 14 residues. The CDR3: CASSPPGGSTEAFF. CDR3 sequence (DNA): TGTGCCAGCAGCCCTCCGGGGGGTTCCACTGAAGCTTTCTTT.

The chain employs TRBV6-2 or TRBV6-3 and TRBJ2-3; D unresolved. The V end was cut by 4 bases, the J end by 10 bases, with 15 bases between. The germline CDR1 and CDR2 sequences are MNHEY and SVGEGT. CDR3 length: 13 residues. CDR3 coding DNA: TGTGCCAGCAGTTCCTCGACGGGTGGCCCGCAGTATTTT. Encoded protein: CASSSSTGGPQYF.

V usage is TRBV6-5 and J usage is TRBJ2-7; maybe TRBD1 (5 bases). V lost 6 bases to trimming and J lost 5 bases, with 11 bases between them. Germline CDR1 MNHEY, CDR2 SVGAGI. The CDR3 contains 12 residues. The CDR3, as DNA: TGTGCCAGCAGGCAGGGAATGAACGAGCAGTACGTC. It encodes CASRQGMNEQYV.

The rearrangement joins TRBV5-1 to TRBJ2-5; maybe TRBD1 (6 bases). Trimming removed 1 base at V and 5 bases at J, with 12 bases between. Germline lookup yields CDR1 SGHRS and CDR2 YFSETQ. The CDR3 extends over 14 amino acids. CDR3 region: CASSLTGMGETQYF. CDR3 sequence (DNA): TGCGCCAGCAGCTTGACAGGGATGGGCGAGACCCAGTACTTC.

The V and J genes are TRBV30 and TRBJ2-1; unclear D gene. The CDR3 has 15 amino acids. Germline-derived CDR1 and CDR2 are GTSNPN and SVGIG (reference sequence). The germline V and J ends were trimmed by 2 bases and 0 bases, with 11 bases remaining between them. The CDR3 sequence: CAWSSGQSSYNEQFF. The DNA for the CDR3 is TGTGCCTGGAGTAGTGGGCAGAGCTCCTACAATGAGCAGTTCTTC.

This chain uses TRBV7-8 with TRBJ2-3; 14 bases map to TRBD2. The CDR3 sequence is 18 residues long. V was clipped by 3 bases and J by 6 bases; unmatched bases: 11. Germline V gene sequence: CDR1 SGHVS, CDR2 FQNEAQ. CDR3 loop: CASSLFSGTSGRRDTQYF. DNA for the CDR3: TGTGCCAGCAGCTTGTTTTCCGGGACTAGCGGGAGACGGGATACGCAGTATTTT.

The genes are TRBV5-1 and TRBJ2-3, with 9 positions matching TRBD1. CDR3 length: 14 residues. V shed 3 bases and J 4 bases; nucleotides not matched to a gene: 3. Germline-derived CDR1 and CDR2 are SGHRS and YFSETQ. The CDR3 here is CASSSDRGADTQYF. The CDR3 region has the DNA TGCGCCAGCAGCTCGGACAGGGGAGCAGATACGCAGTATTTT.

This chain uses TRBV30 with TRBJ1-6; maybe TRBD1 (6 bases). Germline values: CDR1 GTSNPN, CDR2 SVGIG (reference sequence). The V end lost 4 bases, the J end lost 4 bases, and 20 bases lay between the germline ends. CDR3 length equals 17 residues. The CDR3, as DNA: TGTGCCTGGATCCAATCGACAGGCAACCTTTATAATTCACCCCTCCACTTT. Its protein product is CAWIQSTGNLYNSPLHF.

The sample holds a few counts of this clone. The chain carries TRBV6-5 and TRBJ2-1; TRBD2 matches 11 bases. CDR1 is MNHEY and CDR2 is SVGAGI in the germline V gene. The CDR3 has 16 residues. V lost 0 bases to trimming and J lost 4 bases; unmatched junction nucleotides: 2. CDR3 protein: CASSYSIAGGYNEQFF. The CDR3 DNA sequence: TGTGCCAGCAGTTACTCAATAGCGGGAGGGTACAATGAGCAGTTCTTC.

The rearrangement links TRBV9 to TRBJ2-5; 10 bases align to TRBD2. Germline V gene sequence: CDR1 SGDLS, CDR2 YYNGEE. V lost 0 bases, J lost 1 base, and 6 bases stayed unmatched. This CDR3 is built from 17 residues. The chain's CDR3 is CASSVASTSGPQETQYF. For the CDR3, the DNA is TGTGCCAGCAGCGTAGCATCGACTAGCGGGCCCCAAGAGACCCAGTACTTC.